Below, one TCR beta chain is given with its context. CDR3 size: 17 residues. V trimming: 0 bases; J trimming: 6 bases; junction bases outside the gene matches: 9. CDR1 and CDR2 (germline): MGHRA, YSYEKL. In the original analysis: Amplified reference gene primers provided the basis for estimating nucleated cell counts. Sequenced by immunoSEQ multiplex PCR; TCRdb stores in-frame clones only, minus some. Clone size and the V and J calls come from that table; the DNA yielded D and trimming. Among 30,000 to 35,000 clones listed, 83% were seen once. The record originates from a study of blood T cell repertoires in COVID-19.

Sequencing was done on a sample of peripheral blood. The origin of this receptor is a man aged 45-65 years with acute or convalescent COVID-19. The chain employs TRBV4-1 and TRBJ1-2; 11 nucleotides match TRBD1. The CDR3 DNA follows: TGCGCCAGCAGCCAAGATGTACGGACAGGGGGCGTCCATGGCTACACCTTC. Encoded protein: CASSQDVRTGGVHGYTF.